The clone carrying this TCR beta chain was seen ten or more times. Trimming removed 1 base from V and 3 bases from J, with 13 bases in between. CDR3 length equals 15 residues. Germline values: CDR1 MGHRA, CDR2 YSYEKL. This record comes from a study of T cell changes during pregnancy in multiple sclerosis. Using immunoSEQ multiplex PCR, the repertoire was profiled, and TCRdb retains in-frame clones only, with some absent. The profile shows 70,000 to 95,000 clones, 90% to 95% of them singletons. This rearrangement joins TRBV4-1 to TRBJ2-7; perhaps TRBD2 as D (6 bases). Material: peripheral blood, obtained in the first trimester of pregnancy. This clonotype originated in a female donor with multiple sclerosis, enrolled in a pregnancy study. The CDR3 loop is CASSQVFGGGYEQYF. As DNA, the CDR3 is TGCGCCAGCAGCCAAGTATTCGGGGGAGGCTACGAGCAGTACTTC.